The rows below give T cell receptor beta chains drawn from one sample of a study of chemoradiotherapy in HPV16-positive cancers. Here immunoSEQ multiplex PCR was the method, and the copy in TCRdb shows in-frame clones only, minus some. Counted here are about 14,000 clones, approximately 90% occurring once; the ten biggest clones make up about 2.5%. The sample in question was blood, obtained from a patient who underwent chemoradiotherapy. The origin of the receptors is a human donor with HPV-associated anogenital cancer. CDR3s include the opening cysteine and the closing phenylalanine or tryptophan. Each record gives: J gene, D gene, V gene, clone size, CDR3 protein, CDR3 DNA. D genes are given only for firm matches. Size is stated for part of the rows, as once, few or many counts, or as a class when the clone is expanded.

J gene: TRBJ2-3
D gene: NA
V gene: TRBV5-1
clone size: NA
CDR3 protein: CASSLAQDYDTQYF
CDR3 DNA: TGCGCCAGCAGCTTGGCCCAGGACTATGATACGCAGTATTTT

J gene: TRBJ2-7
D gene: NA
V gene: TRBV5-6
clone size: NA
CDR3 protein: CASSLGLSSYEQYF
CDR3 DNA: TGTGCCAGCAGCTTGGGATTGAGCTCCTACGAGCAGTACTTC

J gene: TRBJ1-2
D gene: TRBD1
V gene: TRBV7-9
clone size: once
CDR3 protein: CASRTGDNYGYTF
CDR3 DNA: TGTGCCAGCAGGACAGGGGACAACTATGGCTACACCTTC

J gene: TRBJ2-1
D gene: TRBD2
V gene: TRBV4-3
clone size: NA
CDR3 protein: CASSQESGGSYNEQFF
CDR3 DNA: TGCGCCAGCAGCCAAGAATCGGGGGGCTCCTACAATGAGCAGTTCTTC

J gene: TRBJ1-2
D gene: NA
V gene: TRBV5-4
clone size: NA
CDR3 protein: CASSLGQIGYTF
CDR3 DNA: TGTGCCAGCAGCCTTGGACAGATAGGCTACACCTTC

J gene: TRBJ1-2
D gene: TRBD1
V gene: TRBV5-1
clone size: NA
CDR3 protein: CASSYSGQGSYGYTF
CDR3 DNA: TGCGCCAGCAGTTATTCGGGACAGGGATCGTATGGCTACACCTTC

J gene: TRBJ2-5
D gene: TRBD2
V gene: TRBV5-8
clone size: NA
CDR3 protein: CASSFLAGPLETQYF
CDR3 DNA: TGTGCCAGCAGCTTTCTAGCGGGGCCCCTGGAGACCCAGTACTTC

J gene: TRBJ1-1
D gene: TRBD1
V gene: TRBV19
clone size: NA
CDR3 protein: CASSIRGQGAFF
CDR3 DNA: TGTGCCAGTAGTATTAGGGGGCAGGGAGCTTTCTTT

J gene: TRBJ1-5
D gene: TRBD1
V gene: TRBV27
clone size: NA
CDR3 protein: CASSGGMGNQPQHF
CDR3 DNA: TGTGCCAGCTCAGGGGGCATGGGCAATCAGCCCCAGCATTTT

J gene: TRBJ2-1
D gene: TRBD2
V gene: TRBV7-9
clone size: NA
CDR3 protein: CASSLVFSGGAPEQFF
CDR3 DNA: TGTGCCAGCAGCTTAGTGTTTAGCGGGGGGGCCCCTGAGCAGTTCTTC

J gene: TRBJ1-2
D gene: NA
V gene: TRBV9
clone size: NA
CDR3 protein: CASSVEGGSGTGFGDYGYTF
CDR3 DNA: TGTGCCAGCAGCGTAGAGGGGGGTTCAGGAACGGGATTTGGTGACTATGGCTACACCTTC

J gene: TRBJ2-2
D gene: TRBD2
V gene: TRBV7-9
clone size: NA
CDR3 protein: CASSRGGGLNTGELFF
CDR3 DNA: TGTGCCAGCAGCCGCGGCGGGGGGCTGAACACCGGGGAGCTGTTTTTT

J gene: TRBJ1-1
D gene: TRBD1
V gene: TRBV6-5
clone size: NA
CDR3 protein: CASSGTGATEAFF
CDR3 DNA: TGTGCCAGCAGTGGGACAGGGGCGACTGAAGCTTTCTTT

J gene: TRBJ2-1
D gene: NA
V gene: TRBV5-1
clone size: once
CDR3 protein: CASSLVREQFF
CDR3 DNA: TGCGCCAGCAGCTTGGTCAGGGAGCAGTTCTTC

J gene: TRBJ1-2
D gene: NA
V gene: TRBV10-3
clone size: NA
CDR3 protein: CAISDDRSGYTF
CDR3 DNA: TGTGCCATCAGTGACGACAGATCTGGCTACACCTTC

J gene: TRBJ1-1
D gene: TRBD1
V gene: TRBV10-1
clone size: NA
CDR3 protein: CASSESVSGGYRTEAFF
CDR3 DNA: TGCGCCAGCAGTGAGTCCGTCTCAGGGGGCTATCGGACTGAAGCTTTCTTT

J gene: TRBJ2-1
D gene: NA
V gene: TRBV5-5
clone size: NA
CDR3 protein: CASSPRGSSYNEQFF
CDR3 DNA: TGTGCCAGCAGCCCTCGAGGGAGCTCCTACAATGAGCAGTTCTTC

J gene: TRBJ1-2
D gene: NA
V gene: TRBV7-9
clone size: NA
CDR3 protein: CASSLDWGRGYTF
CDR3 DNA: TGTGCCAGCAGCCTAGATTGGGGGAGAGGCTACACCTTC

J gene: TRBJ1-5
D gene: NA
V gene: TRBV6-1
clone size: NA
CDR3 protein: CASSERGGRDTQHF
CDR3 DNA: TGTGCCAGCAGCGAACGTGGAGGCAGGGACACACAGCATTTT

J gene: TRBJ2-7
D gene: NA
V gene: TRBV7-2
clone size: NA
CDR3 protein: CASSLNRAYEQYF
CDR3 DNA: TGTGCCAGCAGCTTAAACAGGGCCTACGAGCAGTACTTC

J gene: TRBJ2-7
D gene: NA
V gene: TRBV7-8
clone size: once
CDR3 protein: CASSSGGAHYEQYF
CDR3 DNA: TGTGCCAGCAGCTCCGGGGGTGCCCACTACGAGCAGTACTTC

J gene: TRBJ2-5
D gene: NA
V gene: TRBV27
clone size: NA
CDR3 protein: CASSFASRETQYF
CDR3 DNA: TGTGCCAGCAGTTTTGCGTCAAGGGAGACCCAGTACTTC

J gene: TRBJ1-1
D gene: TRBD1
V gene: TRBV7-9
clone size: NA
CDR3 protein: CASSLRHTRQGTTEAFF
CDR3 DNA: TGTGCCAGCAGCTTAAGGCACACCAGACAGGGGACCACTGAAGCTTTCTTT

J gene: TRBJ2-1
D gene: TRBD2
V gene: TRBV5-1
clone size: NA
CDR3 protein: CASSLVPSGDYNEQFF
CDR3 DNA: TGCGCCAGCAGCTTGGTCCCTAGCGGAGATTACAATGAGCAGTTCTTC

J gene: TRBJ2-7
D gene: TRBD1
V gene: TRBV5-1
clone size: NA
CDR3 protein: CASSAETGLYAYEQYF
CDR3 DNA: TGCGCCAGCTCAGCTGAGACAGGGTTGTATGCCTACGAGCAGTACTTC

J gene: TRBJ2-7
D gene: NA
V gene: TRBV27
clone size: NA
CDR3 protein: CASSVNQGLFYEQYF
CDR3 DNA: TGTGCCAGCAGCGTAAATCAGGGTCTATTCTACGAGCAGTACTTC

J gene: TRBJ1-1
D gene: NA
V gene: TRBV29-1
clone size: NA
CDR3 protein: CSVGGSNYPFSEAFF
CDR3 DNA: TGCAGCGTCGGAGGGTCTAATTACCCCTTTTCTGAAGCTTTCTTT

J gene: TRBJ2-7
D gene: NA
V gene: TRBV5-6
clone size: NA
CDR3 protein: CASSLGTPSYEQYF
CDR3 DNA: TGTGCCAGCAGTTTGGGGACTCCCTCCTACGAGCAGTACTTC

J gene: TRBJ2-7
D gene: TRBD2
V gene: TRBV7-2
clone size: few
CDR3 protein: CASSLSGGYTGYEQYF
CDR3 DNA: TGTGCCAGCAGCTTAAGCGGGGGTTACACGGGTTACGAGCAGTACTTC

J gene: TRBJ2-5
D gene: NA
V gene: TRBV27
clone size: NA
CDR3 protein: CASSLYGGETQYF
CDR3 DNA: TGTGCCAGCAGTTTATACGGGGGAGAGACCCAGTACTTC

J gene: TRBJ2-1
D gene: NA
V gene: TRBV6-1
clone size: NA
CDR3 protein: CASSELVRRGGNEQFF
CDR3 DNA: TGTGCCAGCAGTGAATTGGTGCGGCGGGGAGGCAATGAGCAGTTCTTC

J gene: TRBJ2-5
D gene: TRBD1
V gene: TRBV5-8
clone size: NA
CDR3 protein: CASRIQGAGETQYF
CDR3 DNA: TGTGCCAGCAGGATCCAGGGGGCAGGGGAGACCCAGTACTTC

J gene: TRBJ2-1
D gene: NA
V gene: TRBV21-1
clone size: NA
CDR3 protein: CASSPDRFSSYNEQFF
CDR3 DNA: TGTGCCAGCAGCCCGGACAGGTTCAGCTCCTACAATGAGCAGTTCTTC

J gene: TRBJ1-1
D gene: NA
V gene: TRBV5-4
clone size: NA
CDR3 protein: CASSWANMNTEAFF
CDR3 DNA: TGTGCCAGCAGCTGGGCAAACATGAACACTGAAGCTTTCTTT

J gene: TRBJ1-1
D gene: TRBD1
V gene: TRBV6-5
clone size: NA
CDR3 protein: CASSEGGRDTEAFF
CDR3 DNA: TGTGCCAGCAGTGAAGGGGGCAGAGACACTGAAGCTTTCTTT

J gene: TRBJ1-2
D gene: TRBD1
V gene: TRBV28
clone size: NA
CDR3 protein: CASSPEGTANYGYTF
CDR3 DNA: TGTGCCAGCAGCCCGGAGGGGACAGCTAACTATGGCTACACCTTC

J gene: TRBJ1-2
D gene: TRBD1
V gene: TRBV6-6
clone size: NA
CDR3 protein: CASSSRTGPDYGYTF
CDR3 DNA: TGTGCCAGCAGTTCACGGACAGGGCCTGACTATGGCTACACCTTC

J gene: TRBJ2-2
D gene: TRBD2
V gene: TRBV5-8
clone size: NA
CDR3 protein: CARPAGRGINTGELFF
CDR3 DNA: TGTGCCAGACCTGCGGGGCGGGGGATCAACACCGGGGAGCTGTTTTTT

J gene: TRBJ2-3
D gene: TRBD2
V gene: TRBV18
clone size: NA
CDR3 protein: CASSPVRGGTDTQYF
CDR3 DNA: TGTGCCAGCTCACCGGTCCGGGGGGGCACAGATACGCAGTATTTT

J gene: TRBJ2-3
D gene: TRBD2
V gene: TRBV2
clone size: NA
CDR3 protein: CASNGGTSGATDTQYF
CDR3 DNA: TGTGCCAGCAATGGAGGGACTAGCGGGGCCACAGATACGCAGTATTTT

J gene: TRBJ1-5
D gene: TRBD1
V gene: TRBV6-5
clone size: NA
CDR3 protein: CASSSPGTGPNQPQHF
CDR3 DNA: TGTGCCAGCAGTTCGCCCGGGACAGGGCCCAATCAGCCCCAGCATTTT

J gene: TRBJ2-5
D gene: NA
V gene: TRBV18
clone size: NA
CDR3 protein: CASSPGQGIETQYF
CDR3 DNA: TGTGCCAGCTCACCAGGCCAGGGCATTGAGACCCAGTACTTC